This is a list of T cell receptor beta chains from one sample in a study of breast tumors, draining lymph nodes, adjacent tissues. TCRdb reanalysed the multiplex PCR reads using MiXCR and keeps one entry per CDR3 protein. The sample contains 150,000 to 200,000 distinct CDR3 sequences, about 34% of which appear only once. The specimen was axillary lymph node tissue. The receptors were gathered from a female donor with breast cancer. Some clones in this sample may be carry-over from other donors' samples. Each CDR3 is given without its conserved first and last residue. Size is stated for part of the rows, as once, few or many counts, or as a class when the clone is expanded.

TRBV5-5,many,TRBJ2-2,ASSFFRQGAYTGELF
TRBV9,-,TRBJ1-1,ASSDGQGMGRTEAF
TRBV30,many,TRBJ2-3,AWRTGQGGDTQY
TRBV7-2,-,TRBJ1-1,ASSSASPRTEAF
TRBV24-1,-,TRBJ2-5,ATSAATGTGETQY
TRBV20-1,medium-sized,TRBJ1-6,SAKRDSPDFEPLH
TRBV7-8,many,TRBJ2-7,ASSLGRAGDEQY
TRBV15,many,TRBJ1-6,ATSRKSTYNSPLH
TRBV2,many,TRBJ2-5,ASSLGTSRETQY
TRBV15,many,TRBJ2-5,ATSRGETQY
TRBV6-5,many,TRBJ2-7,ASSHSLTGGHEQY
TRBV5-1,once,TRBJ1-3,ASSPGRMASVNTIY
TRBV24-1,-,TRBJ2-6,AAGGGRGANVLT
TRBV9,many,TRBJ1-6,ASSLGTGDISPLH
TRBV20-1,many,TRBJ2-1,SARSRVGNNEQF
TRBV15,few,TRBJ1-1,ATSRDINTEAF
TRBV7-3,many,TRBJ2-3,ASSLGGGRADTQY
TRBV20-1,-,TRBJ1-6,SALARDRGHNSPLH
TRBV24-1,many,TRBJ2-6,ATSDPREGSGANVLT
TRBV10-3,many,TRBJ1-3,AISERDRTDTIY